This TCR beta chain comes out of a study of shared clonotypes between healthy human individuals. At the level of the study: The composition of the donors was a couple of women and a few men aged 18 to 49.

Overall study results and limits: Shared clonotypes: roughly 5% naive CD4, around 3.5% naive CD8, about 2.4% memory CD4, 0.35% to 0.5% memory CD8.

Each donor was a Caucasian adult residing in Nashville, Tennessee. CDR3 size: 12 residues. The germline V and J ends were trimmed by 2 bases and 10 bases, with 11 bases remaining between them. Germline V gene sequence: CDR1 MDHEN, CDR2 SYDVKM. TCRdb's table, derived via immunoSEQ multiplex PCR, lists solely in-frame clones and lacks some. Here the sample spans about 2.4 million clones, around nine tenths being singletons. Comment on this clone: Its antigen remains unknown. The identical CDR3 is also encoded by other nucleotide sequences in the sample.

Material for sequencing was naive CD4+ T cells sorted from blood. Subset of the sample: CD45RA+ positively selected. V and J are TRBV28 and TRBJ1-1, with D perhaps TRBD1 (5 bases). This clonotype was sampled from a young man in good health. CDR3 nucleotide sequence: TGTGCCAGCAGTTTAGGGCAGGGTAGAGCTTTCTTT. The encoded protein is CASSLGQGRAFF. The whole variable domain, filled in from reference TRBV28 and TRBJ1-1, reads DVKVTQSSRYLVKRTGEKVFLECVQDMDHENMFWYRQDPGLGLRLIYFSYDVKMKEKGDIPEGYSVSREKKERFSLILESASTNQTSMYLCASSLGQGRAFFGQGTRLTVV.